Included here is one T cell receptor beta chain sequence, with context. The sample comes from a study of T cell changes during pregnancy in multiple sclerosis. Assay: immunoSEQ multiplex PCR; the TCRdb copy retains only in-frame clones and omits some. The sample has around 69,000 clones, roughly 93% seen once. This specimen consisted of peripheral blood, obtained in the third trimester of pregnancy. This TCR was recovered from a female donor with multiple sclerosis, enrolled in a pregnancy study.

The CDR3 DNA reads as TGTGCCAGCAGCTTAGGGGAGACCCGATACGAGCAGTACTTC. Residues: CASSLGETRYEQYF. The chain employs TRBV7-2 and TRBJ2-7, with a possible D match to TRBD2 (5 bases). Looked up from germline, CDR1 is SGHTA and CDR2 is FQGNSA. Between the trimmed V and J ends, which lost 1 base and 4 bases, there was a span of 11 bases. This CDR3 has 14 amino acids.